The 6 T cell receptor beta chains in this list originate from one sample, sequenced in a study of blood T cell repertoires in COVID-19. The repertoire was sequenced with immunoSEQ multiplex PCR; TCRdb's copy has only in-frame clones and lacks some. The sample yields roughly 200,000 clones, roughly nine tenths seen once. Material: peripheral blood. These receptor sequences come from a man in his forties or fifties with acute or convalescent COVID-19.

V gene TRBV5-6 combines with J gene TRBJ1-2; no definite D call. The V end was cut by 1 base, the J end by 0 bases, with 10 bases between. The CDR3 is 15 residues long. The germline V gene encodes CDR1 SGHDT and CDR2 YYEEEE. The CDR3 nucleotides are TGTGCCAGCAGCTTGACACAACCAGCTAACTATGGCTACACCTTC. Translated: CASSLTQPANYGYTF.

This chain connects TRBV7-9 to TRBJ2-7, with a tentative D call TRBD1 (6 bases). Germline V gives CDR1 SEHNR, CDR2 FQNEAQ (reference sequence). CDR3 length: 14 amino acids. With 5 bases removed from V and 7 bases from J, the gap between germline ends came to 18 bases. CDR3 coding DNA: TGTGCCAGCAGCCCCGACAGGACACCTCGGGAGCAGTACTTC. It specifies CASSPDRTPREQYF.

The rearrangement joins TRBV5-1 to TRBJ2-7; no reliable D call. This CDR3 contains 15 residues. V dropped 1 base and J dropped 2 bases, with 13 bases sitting between them. The germline CDR1 and CDR2 sequences are SGHRS and YFSETQ. The DNA for the CDR3 is TGCGCCAGCAGCTTGAGTGGCAGCGTCACCTACGAGCAGTACTTC. It codes for CASSLSGSVTYEQYF.

The chain employs TRBV2 and TRBJ2-3; 10 nucleotides match TRBD2. The CDR3 covers 15 residues. CDR1 and CDR2 from the germline V gene are SNHLY and FYNNEI. After removal of 4 bases from V and 3 bases from J, the junction contained 4 bases not matched to a gene. The chain's CDR3 is CASSVSGGRTDTQYF. DNA of the CDR3: TGTGCCAGCAGTGTTAGCGGGGGGCGGACAGATACGCAGTATTTT.

This chain joins TRBV7-6 and TRBJ2-3; 12 nucleotides align to TRBD2. CDR3 length: 20 residues. V trimming: 5 bases; J trimming: 0 bases; junction bases outside the gene matches: 15. Per germline, CDR1 SGHVS and CDR2 FNYEAQ. CDR3 sequence: CASSHSSLAGGPSSTDTQYF. The CDR3 DNA reads as TGTGCCAGCAGCCATTCGTCGCTAGCGGGGGGGCCAAGTAGCACAGATACGCAGTATTTT.

The chain couples TRBV7-2 to TRBJ2-3, with 10 bases that match TRBD2. The CDR3 contains 18 residues. The V segment lost 1 base and the J segment 2 bases; nucleotides outside the gene matches: 9. Germline-derived CDR1 and CDR2 are SGHTA and FQGNSA. The CDR3 bases are TGTGCCAGCAGCTTAGTCTTAAGCGGGGGGGCCAACACAGATACGCAGTATTTT. Protein product: CASSLVLSGGANTDTQYF.